This T cell receptor (beta chain) was sequenced during a study of a mutant IDH1 vaccine in newly diagnosed glioma. Across the study: The treated population exhibited a male proportion of 62.5%, a female proportion of roughly 40%, and a mean age of 40.4 years.

This clone was seen only once. What it binds is unknown. Profiled with immunoSEQ multiplex PCR; TCRdb holds only in-frame clones, not every one. Of about 11,000 clones listed, 81% are singletons. Study-level results: Shifts in the top peripheral T cell clonotypes seemed unrelated to pseudoprogression. Vaccine-induced immune responses occurred in 90% to 95% of patients.

Germline CDR1 and CDR2: LNHDA and SQIVND (reference sequence). Trimming stripped 3 bases from V and 8 bases from J, with 8 bases between. The CDR3 spans 12 residues. The time point: week 47, end of study. In the vaccine, a single dose held 300 ug of the mutant IDH1 20-mer peptide, along with topical imiquimod. Donors had new IDH1-mutant astrocytomas of WHO grade 3 or 4 (ATRX-lost). The clonotype originates from a man aged 30 to 39 with glioma. V gene TRBV19 combines with J gene TRBJ2-1, with D unclear. The specimen comprised PBMCs, sampled from a glioma patient whose treatment included an IDH1 peptide vaccine. The CDR3 is CASSIVYDEQFF. CDR3 nucleotide sequence: TGTGCCAGTAGTATCGTGTACGATGAGCAGTTCTTC.